This T cell receptor beta chain came from a study of control samples from healthy donors and cancer patients. Assay: immunoSEQ multiplex PCR; the TCRdb copy retains only in-frame clones and omits some. The sample has around 68,000 clones, 75% to 85% seen once. The CDR3 extends over 16 amino acids. The germline gives CDR1 MNHNY, CDR2 SVGAGI (reference sequence). V lost 6 bases to trimming and J lost 0 bases, with 15 bases between them. Sequencing was performed on blood. The receptor's source is a man in his sixties in good health. This chain uses TRBV6-6 with TRBJ2-1; the D gene is possibly TRBD1 (6 bases). The CDR3 loop reads CASSNGQTSSYNEQFF. The CDR3 coding sequence is TGTGCCAGCAGCAACGGACAGACGAGCTCCTACAATGAGCAGTTCTTC.